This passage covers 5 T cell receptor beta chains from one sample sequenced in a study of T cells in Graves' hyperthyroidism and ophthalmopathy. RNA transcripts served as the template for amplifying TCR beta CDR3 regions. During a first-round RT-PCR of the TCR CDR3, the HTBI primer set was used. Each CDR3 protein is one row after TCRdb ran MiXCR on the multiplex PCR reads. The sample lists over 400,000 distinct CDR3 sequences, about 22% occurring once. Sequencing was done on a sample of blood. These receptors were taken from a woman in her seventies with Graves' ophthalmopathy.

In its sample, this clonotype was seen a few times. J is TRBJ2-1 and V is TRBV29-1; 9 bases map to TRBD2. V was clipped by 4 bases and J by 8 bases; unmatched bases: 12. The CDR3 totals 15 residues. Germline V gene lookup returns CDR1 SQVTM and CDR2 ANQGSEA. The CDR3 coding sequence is TGCAGCGTTGGGGGCGGGAGGGCCCTAACATATGAGCAGTTCTTC. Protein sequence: CSVGGGRALTYEQFF.

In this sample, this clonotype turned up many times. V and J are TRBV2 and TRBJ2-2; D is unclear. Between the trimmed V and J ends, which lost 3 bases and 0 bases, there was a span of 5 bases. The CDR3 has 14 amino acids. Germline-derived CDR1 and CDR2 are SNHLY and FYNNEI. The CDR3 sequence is CASSDRTNTGELFF. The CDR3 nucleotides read TGTGCCAGCAGTGACAGGACGAACACCGGGGAGCTGTTTTTT.

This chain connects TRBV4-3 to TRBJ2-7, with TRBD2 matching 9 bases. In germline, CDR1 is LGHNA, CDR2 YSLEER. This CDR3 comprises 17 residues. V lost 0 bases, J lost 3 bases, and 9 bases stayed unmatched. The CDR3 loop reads CASSQDPPSGVLYEQYF. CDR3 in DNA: TGCGCCAGCAGCCAAGATCCCCCTAGCGGGGTGCTCTACGAGCAGTACTTC.

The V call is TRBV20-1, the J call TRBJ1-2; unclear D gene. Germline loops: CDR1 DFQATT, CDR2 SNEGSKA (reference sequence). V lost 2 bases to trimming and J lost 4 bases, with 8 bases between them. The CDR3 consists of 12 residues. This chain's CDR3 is CSARRAGYGYTF. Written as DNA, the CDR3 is TGCAGTGCTAGAAGGGCCGGCTATGGCTACACCTTC.

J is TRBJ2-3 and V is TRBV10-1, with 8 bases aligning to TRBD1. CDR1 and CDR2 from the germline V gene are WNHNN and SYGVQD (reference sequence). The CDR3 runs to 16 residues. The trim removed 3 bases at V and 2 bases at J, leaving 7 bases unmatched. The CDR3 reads CASSDRTGGTTDTQYF. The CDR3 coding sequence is TGCGCCAGCAGTGATAGAACAGGGGGGACCACAGATACGCAGTATTTT.